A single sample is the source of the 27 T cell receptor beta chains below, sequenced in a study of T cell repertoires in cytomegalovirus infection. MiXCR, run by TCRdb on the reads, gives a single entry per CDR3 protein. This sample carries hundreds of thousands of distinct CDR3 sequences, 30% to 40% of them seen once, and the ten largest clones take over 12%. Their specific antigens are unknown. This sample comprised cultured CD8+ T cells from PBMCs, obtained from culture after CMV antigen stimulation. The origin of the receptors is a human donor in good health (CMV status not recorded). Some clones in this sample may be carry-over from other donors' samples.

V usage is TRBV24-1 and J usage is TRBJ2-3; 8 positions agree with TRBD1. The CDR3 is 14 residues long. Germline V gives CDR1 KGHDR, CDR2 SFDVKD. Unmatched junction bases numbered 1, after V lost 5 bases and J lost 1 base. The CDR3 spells CATSGGQGTDTQYF. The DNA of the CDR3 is TGTGCCACCAGTGGGGGACAGGGCACAGATACGCAGTATTTT.

CDR3 nucleotides: TGTGCCACCAGTGATTTTCCTGCCGGGGTACAAGAGACCCAGTACTTC. Translating it yields CATSDFPAGVQETQYF. The chain uses TRBV24-1 and TRBJ2-5; tentatively, D is TRBD2 (5 bases). This CDR3 comprises 16 residues. Between the trimmed V and J ends, which lost 1 base and 2 bases, there was a span of 13 bases. Looked up from germline, CDR1 is KGHDR and CDR2 is SFDVKD.

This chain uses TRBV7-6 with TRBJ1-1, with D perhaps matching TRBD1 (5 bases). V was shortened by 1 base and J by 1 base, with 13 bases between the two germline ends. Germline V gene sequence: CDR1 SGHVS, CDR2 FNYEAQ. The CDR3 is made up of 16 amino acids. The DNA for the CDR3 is TGTGCCAGCAGCTTAGATGAGGGGCCTGAGAACACTGAAGCTTTCTTT. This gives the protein CASSLDEGPENTEAFF.

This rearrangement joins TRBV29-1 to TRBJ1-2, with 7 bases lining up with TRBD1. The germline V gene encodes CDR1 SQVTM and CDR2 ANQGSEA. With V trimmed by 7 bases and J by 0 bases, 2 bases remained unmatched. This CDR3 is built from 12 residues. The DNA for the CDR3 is TGCAGCGGACAGGGCTCTAACTATGGCTACACCTTC. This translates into CSGQGSNYGYTF. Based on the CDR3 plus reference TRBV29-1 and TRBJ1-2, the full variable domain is SAVISQKPSRDICQRGTSLTIQCQVDSQVTMMFWYRQQPGQSLTLIATANQGSEATYESGFVIDKFPISRPNLTFSTLTVSNMSPEDSSIYLCSGQGSNYGYTFGSGTRLTVV.

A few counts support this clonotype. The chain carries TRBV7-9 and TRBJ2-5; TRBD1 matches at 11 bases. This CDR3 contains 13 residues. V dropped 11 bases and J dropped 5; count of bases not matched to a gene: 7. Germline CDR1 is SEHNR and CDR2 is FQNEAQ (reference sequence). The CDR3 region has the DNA TGTGCCGGACAGGGGGCAGGGCGTGAGACCCAGTACTTC. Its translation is CAGQGAGRETQYF.

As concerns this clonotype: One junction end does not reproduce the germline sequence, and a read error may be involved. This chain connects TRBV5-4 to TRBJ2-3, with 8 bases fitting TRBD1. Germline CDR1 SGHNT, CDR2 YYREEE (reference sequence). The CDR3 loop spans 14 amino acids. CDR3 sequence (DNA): TGTGTCAGCAGATGGACAGGGTACACAGATACGCAGTATTTT. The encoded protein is CVSRWTGYTDTQYF.

The CDR3, as DNA: TGTGCCAGCATCTCGGGATATACGCAGTATTTT. Translated, it gives CASISGYTQYF. The gene calls are TRBV6-6 and TRBJ2-3, with TRBD2 as a possible D gene (5 bases). The CDR3 loop spans 11 amino acids. V gave up 7 bases and J gave up 7 bases, with 9 bases separating them. Germline V gene data show CDR1 as MNHNY and CDR2 as SVGAGI (reference sequence).

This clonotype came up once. The CDR3 here is CASSYGAGGDTEAFF. CDR3 bases: TGTGCCAGCAGTTACGGGGCTGGTGGCGACACTGAAGCTTTCTTT. The rearrangement links TRBV6-5 to TRBJ1-1; the D gene is possibly TRBD1 (5 bases). The CDR3 has 15 amino acids. The germline V and J ends were trimmed by 2 bases and 3 bases, with 13 bases remaining between them. CDR1 is MNHEY and CDR2 is SVGAGI in the germline V gene.

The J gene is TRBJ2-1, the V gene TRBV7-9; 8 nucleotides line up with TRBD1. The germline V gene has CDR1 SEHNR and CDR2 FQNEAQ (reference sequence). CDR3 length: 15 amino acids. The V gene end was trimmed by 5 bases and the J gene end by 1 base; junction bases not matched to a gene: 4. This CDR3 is CASSPWDRSYNEQFF. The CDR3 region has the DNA TGTGCCAGCAGCCCTTGGGACAGGTCCTACAATGAGCAGTTCTTC. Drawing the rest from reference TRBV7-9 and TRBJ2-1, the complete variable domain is DTGVSQNPRHKITKRGQNVTFRCDPISEHNRLYWYRQTLGQGPEFLTYFQNEAQLEKSRLLSDRFSAERPKGSFSTLEIQRTEQGDSAMYLCASSPWDRSYNEQFFGPGTRLTVL.

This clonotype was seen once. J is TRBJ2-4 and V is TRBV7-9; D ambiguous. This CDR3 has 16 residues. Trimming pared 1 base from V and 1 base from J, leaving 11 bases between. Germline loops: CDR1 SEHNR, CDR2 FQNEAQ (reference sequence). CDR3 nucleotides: TGTGCCAGCAGCTTAGTAACCACGGAGGCCAAAAACATTCAGTACTTC. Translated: CASSLVTTEAKNIQYF.

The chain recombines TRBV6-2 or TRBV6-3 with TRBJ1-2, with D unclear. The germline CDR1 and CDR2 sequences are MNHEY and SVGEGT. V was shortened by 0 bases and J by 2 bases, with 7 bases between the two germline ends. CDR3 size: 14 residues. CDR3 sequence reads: CASSYSFGNYGYTF. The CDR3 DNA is TGTGCCAGCAGTTACTCATTTGGAAACTATGGCTACACCTTC.

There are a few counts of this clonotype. CDR3 sequence reads: CASSGSGSPLHF. The DNA for the CDR3 is TGTGCCAGCAGCGGTTCGGGATCACCCCTCCACTTT. J is TRBJ1-6 and V is TRBV5-6; no clear D. Trimming removed 4 bases from V and 10 bases from J, with 9 bases in between. The CDR3 sequence is 12 residues long. Germline lookup yields CDR1 SGHDT and CDR2 YYEEEE.

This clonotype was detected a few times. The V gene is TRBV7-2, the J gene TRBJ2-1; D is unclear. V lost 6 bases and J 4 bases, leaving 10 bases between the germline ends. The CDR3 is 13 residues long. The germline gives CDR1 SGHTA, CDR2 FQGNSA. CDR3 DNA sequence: TGTGCCAGCAGGGAATCCGGATACAATGAGCAGTTCTTC. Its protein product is CASRESGYNEQFF.

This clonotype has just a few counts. In DNA, the CDR3 is TGTGCCAGTAGCCCTGGGGGGGCCACCTACGAGCAGTACTTC. Translating it yields CASSPGGATYEQYF. V is TRBV19 and J is TRBJ2-7; D is perhaps TRBD2 (7 bases). Germline V gives CDR1 LNHDA, CDR2 SQIVND (reference sequence). With 6 bases removed from V and 2 bases from J, the gap between germline ends came to 14 bases. The CDR3 is made up of 14 amino acids.

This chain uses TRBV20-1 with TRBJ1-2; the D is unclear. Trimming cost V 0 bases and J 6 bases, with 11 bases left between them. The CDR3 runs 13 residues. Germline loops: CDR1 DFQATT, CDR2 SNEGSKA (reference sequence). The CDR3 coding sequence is TGCAGTGCTAGAGATCGGAGTCGGCATGGCTACACCTTC. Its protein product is CSARDRSRHGYTF.

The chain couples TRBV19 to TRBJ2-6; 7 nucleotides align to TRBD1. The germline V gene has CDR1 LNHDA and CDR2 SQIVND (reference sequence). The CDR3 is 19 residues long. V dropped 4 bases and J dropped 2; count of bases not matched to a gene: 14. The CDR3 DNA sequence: TGTGCCAGTAGTACAAGCAACCTTGGTAGGGGGCCTGGGGCCAACGTCCTGACTTTC. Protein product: CASSTSNLGRGPGANVLTF.

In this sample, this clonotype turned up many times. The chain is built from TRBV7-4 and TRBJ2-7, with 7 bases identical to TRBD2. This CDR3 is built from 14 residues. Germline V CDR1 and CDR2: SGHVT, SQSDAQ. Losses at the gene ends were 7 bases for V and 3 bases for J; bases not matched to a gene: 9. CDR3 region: CASIQSRGVYEQYF. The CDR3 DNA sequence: TGTGCCAGCATCCAAAGTCGGGGGGTCTACGAGCAGTACTTC.

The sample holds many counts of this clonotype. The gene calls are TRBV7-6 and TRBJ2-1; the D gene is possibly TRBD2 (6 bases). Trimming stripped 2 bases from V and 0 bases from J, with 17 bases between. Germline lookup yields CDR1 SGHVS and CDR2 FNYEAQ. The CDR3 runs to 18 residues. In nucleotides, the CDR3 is TGTGCCAGCAGCTTACCAAAGGAGGGACGTCTCTCCTACAATGAGCAGTTCTTC. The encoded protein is CASSLPKEGRLSYNEQFF.

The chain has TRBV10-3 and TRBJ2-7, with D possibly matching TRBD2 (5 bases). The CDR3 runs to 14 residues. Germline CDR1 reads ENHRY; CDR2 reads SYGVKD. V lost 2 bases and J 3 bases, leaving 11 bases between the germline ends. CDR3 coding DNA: TGTGCCATCAGTGAGGAAGCAGCGGACTACGAGCAGTACTTC. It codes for CAISEEAADYEQYF.

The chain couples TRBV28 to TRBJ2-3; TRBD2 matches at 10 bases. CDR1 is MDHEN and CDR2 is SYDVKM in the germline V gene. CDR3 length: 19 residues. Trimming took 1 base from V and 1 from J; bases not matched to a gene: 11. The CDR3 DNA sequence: TGTGCCAGCAGTTTATACGGCCCCTCTAGCGGGGGCGGCACAGATACGCAGTATTTT. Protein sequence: CASSLYGPSSGGGTDTQYF.

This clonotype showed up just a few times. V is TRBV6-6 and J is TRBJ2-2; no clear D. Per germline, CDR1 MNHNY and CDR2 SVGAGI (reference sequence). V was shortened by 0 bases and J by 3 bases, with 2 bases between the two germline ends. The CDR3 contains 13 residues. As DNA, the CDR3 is TGTGCCAGCAGTTACTCCCACACCGGGGAGCTGTTTTTT. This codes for CASSYSHTGELFF.

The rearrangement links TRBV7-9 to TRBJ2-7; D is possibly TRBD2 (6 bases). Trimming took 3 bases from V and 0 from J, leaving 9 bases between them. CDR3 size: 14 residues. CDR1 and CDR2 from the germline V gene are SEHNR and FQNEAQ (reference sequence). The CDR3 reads CASSFIGSSYEQYF. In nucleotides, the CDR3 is TGTGCCAGCAGCTTCATCGGGAGCTCCTACGAGCAGTACTTC.

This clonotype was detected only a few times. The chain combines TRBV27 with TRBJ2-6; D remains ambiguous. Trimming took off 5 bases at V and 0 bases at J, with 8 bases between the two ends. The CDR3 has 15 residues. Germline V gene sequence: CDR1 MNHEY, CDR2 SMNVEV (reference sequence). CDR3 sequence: CASSKETSGANVLTF. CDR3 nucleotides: TGTGCCAGCAGTAAGGAGACCTCTGGGGCCAACGTCCTGACTTTC.

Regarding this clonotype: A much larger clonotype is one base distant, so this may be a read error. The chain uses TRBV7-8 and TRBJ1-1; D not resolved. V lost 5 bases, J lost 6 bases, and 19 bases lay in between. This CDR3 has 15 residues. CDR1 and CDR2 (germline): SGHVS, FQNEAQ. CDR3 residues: CASSPRVLLSAEAFF. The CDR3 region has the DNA TGTGCCAGCAGCCCTCGGGTCCTGCTGTCCGCTGAAGCTTTCTTT.

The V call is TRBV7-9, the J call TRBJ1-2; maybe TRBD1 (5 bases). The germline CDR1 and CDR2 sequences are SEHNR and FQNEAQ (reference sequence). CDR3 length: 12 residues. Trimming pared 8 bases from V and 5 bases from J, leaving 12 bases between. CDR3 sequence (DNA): TGTGCCAGCGTGGGGGAGGGTTATGGCTACACCTTC. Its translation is CASVGEGYGYTF.

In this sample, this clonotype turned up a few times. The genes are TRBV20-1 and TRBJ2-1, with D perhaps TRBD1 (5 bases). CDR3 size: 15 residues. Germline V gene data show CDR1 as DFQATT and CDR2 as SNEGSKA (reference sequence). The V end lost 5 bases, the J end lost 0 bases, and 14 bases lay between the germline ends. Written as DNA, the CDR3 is TGCAGTGCTGCCTACTCCAGGGACTCCTACAATGAGCAGTTCTTC. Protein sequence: CSAAYSRDSYNEQFF.

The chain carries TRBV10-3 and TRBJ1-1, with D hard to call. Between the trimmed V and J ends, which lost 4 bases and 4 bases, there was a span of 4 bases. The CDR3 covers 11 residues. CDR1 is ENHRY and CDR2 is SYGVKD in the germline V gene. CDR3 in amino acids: CAISVSTEAFF. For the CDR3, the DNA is TGTGCCATCAGTGTGAGCACTGAAGCTTTCTTT.